This is a list of T cell receptor beta chains from one sample in a study of identical twins. TCRdb re-derived calls from the 5' RACE reads in MiXCR, one entry per CDR3 protein. The sample carries around 680,000 distinct CDR3 sequences, over 8.5% recorded once. These data are also associated with another study on yellow fever vaccine responses in identical twins.

Sequencing was done on a sample of PBMCs. These receptors all come from a woman aged 18-29 years in good health. Both conserved end residues are part of each CDR3. A D gene is named only where the DNA matches it firmly.

v_call	j_call	d_call	cdr3_aa
TRBV3-1	TRBJ2-5	.	CASSQGGPETQYF
TRBV20-1	TRBJ2-3	TRBD2	CRLAGGPADTQYF
TRBV2	TRBJ2-7	TRBD1	CASSEGTGVPYEQYF
TRBV15	TRBJ2-1	.	CATSREWTEQFF
TRBV25-1	TRBJ2-7	.	CASRDTGFREQYF
TRBV6-5	TRBJ1-4	.	CASSYRPANEKLFF
TRBV15	TRBJ1-4	TRBD1	CATSFSTGVNEKLFF
TRBV11-2	TRBJ2-7	.	CASSLLTPSTVPYEQYF
TRBV12-5	TRBJ1-5	.	CASGFLGSAIQPQHF
TRBV6-1	TRBJ2-7	TRBD2	CASSEELAGGSHYEQYF
TRBV5-1	TRBJ2-1	.	CASSLVTGTITYNEQFF
TRBV29-1	TRBJ2-5	TRBD2	CSVGGLAGDVETQYF
TRBV12-3/TRBV12-4	TRBJ1-2	TRBD1	CASRWTGGRDSYGYTF
TRBV11-2	TRBJ2-2	TRBD2	CASSLGGTRGGIAGELFF
TRBV2	TRBJ2-2	.	CASSEAVRPGELFF
TRBV5-1	TRBJ2-7	TRBD2	CASRGSGGVSSYEQYF
TRBV5-1	TRBJ2-1	.	CASSPENLYNEQFF
TRBV20-1	TRBJ2-7	TRBD2	CSARRLAGYEQYF
TRBV27	TRBJ2-1	.	CASSHSADSYNEQFF
TRBV15	TRBJ2-3	.	CATSRWVGDTQYF
TRBV29-1	TRBJ2-7	.	CSVSDGRSIF
TRBV20-1	TRBJ2-1	.	CSAQHRDRGLYEQFF
TRBV5-1	TRBJ2-5	.	CASSLQQETQYF
TRBV7-2	TRBJ1-6	.	CASSLAASYNSPLHF
TRBV5-1	TRBJ1-1	.	CASSPYQGREAFF
TRBV7-9	TRBJ2-2	.	CASSFGGPTRGGELFF
TRBV2	TRBJ1-5	.	CASRQGLGPQHF
TRBV29-1	TRBJ2-1	TRBD1	CSVDREIGNEQFF
TRBV4-1	TRBJ2-1	.	CASSQDFQGRSNEQFF
TRBV28	TRBJ1-6	TRBD1	CASSSGQLNSPLHF
TRBV29-1	TRBJ2-7	.	CSVRAETSYEQYF
TRBV11-2	TRBJ2-7	TRBD1	CASSSGTESYEQYF
TRBV6-2/TRBV6-3	TRBJ2-7	.	CASSPPGAGDPLEQYF
TRBV12-3/TRBV12-4	TRBJ2-1	TRBD1	CASSPNTGGYVDEQFF
TRBV14	TRBJ2-2	TRBD2	CASSQLTGTKGTGELFF
TRBV12-3/TRBV12-4	TRBJ2-7	TRBD1	CASSDTGGGTYEQYF
TRBV5-1	TRBJ2-7	.	CASSSTDRTYEQYF
TRBV5-8	TRBJ1-6	.	CASSLVQGRNSPLHF
TRBV7-8	TRBJ2-2	TRBD2	CASSLAIAGGSGELFF
TRBV6-2/TRBV6-3	TRBJ2-5	.	CASSSLLSRGTETQYF
TRBV11-2	TRBJ2-2	.	CASSLVEGESVGELFF
TRBV2	TRBJ2-1	.	CASSRHFSSYNEQFF
TRBV14	TRBJ2-7	.	CASSRYGTASSYEQYF
TRBV12-3/TRBV12-4	TRBJ2-1	.	CASSSRGIYYNEQFF
TRBV4-3	TRBJ2-7	.	CASSQDVGGTSYEQYF
TRBV6-2/TRBV6-3	TRBJ2-7	.	CASSYPLEVYEQYF
TRBV5-5	TRBJ1-2	.	CASSLDLGSNYGYTF
TRBV11-2	TRBJ2-1	.	CASTSRLFGGEQFF
TRBV15	TRBJ2-5	.	CATSRAGRETQYF
TRBV6-1	TRBJ1-1	.	CASRNPQDTEAFF
TRBV6-4	TRBJ1-3	.	CASSEQVGNTIYF
TRBV7-8	TRBJ2-7	TRBD2	CASSKLAGETYEQYF
TRBV10-2	TRBJ2-2	TRBD2	CASRTTSGDTGELFF
TRBV14	TRBJ2-1	.	CASSPLPGREQFF
TRBV5-8	TRBJ2-7	.	CASSLGITVQHYEQYF
TRBV7-2	TRBJ2-2	.	CASSSPTGRTGELFF
TRBV7-2	TRBJ2-7	.	CASSLELTTYEQYF
TRBV19	TRBJ2-2	TRBD1	CASRKQGAGELFF
TRBV20-1	TRBJ2-7	.	CSARDRMFGVSRSYEQYF